What follows are 27 T cell receptor beta chains derived from one specimen sequenced in a study of molecular identifiers for immune sequencing clone quantification. TCRdb re-derived calls from the PCR reads in MiXCR, one entry per CDR3 protein. The table records hundreds of thousands of distinct CDR3 sequences, 15% to 20% of them present only once. Sequenced sample: naive CD8+ T cells from blood, with Jurkat cell RNA spiked in. Described subset: FACS-sorted CD8+CD4-CCR7+CD45RA+ naive T cells. These receptors were collected from a human donor in good health. Some libraries in this study had Jurkat cell RNA spiked in.

Many counts were recorded for this clonotype. One end of the junction does not line up with germline, which may come from a read error. The CDR3 coding sequence is TGTGCCAGCAGCTTTATGTTTTACCAGGAGACCCAGTACTTC. The encoded protein is CASSFMFYQETQYF. This chain links TRBV11-2 with TRBJ2-5; D gene ambiguous. Germline assignment: CDR1 SGHAT and CDR2 FQNNGV. The CDR3 contains 14 residues.

The rearrangement links TRBV11-2 to TRBJ2-1, with 9 bases aligning to TRBD1. There are 17 residues in the CDR3. V shed 3 bases and J 6 bases; nucleotides not matched to a gene: 12. Germline V gene data show CDR1 as SGHAT and CDR2 as FQNNGV. For the CDR3, the DNA is TGTGCCAGCAGCTTCCATTCCGGGACAGGGACGGGCAATGAGCAGTTCTTC. The encoded protein is CASSFHSGTGTGNEQFF.

This clonotype has a count of ten or more. The V and J genes are TRBV29-1 and TRBJ2-7, with D perhaps matching TRBD1 (6 bases). The CDR3 extends over 14 amino acids. Looked up from germline, CDR1 is SQVTM and CDR2 is ANQGSEA. The V gene lost 3 bases and the J gene lost 2 bases, with 14 bases spanning the gap. The CDR3 DNA reads TGCAGCGTTGAGAACAGGGAAACCCCCTACGAGCAGTACTTC. This encodes CSVENRETPYEQYF.

In this sample, this clonotype turned up a few times. CDR3 region: CATSRKRGGNYEQYF. In DNA, the CDR3 is TGTGCCACCAGCAGAAAAAGAGGGGGTAACTACGAGCAGTACTTC. The rearrangement links TRBV15 to TRBJ2-7, with D tentatively TRBD1 (6 bases). The V and J ends lost 2 bases and 3 bases respectively, with 14 bases between them. Per the germline V gene, CDR1 is LNHNV and CDR2 is YYDKDF (reference sequence). CDR3 length: 15 residues.

Regarding this clonotype: With a much larger clone just one base away, this may be a read error. The V call is TRBV27, the J call TRBJ1-1, with D possibly matching TRBD1 (5 bases). This CDR3 comprises 17 residues. Germline-derived CDR1 and CDR2 are MNHEY and SMNVEV (reference sequence). The CDR3 is CAGSLYPPPGPNTEAFF. DNA for the CDR3: TGTGCCGGCAGTTTATACCCCCCCCCGGGACCGAACACTGAAGCTTTCTTT.

A remark on this clonotype: A much larger clonotype is one base distant, so this may be a read error. The CDR3 region has the DNA TGTGCCATCAGTGAAGACCCGTTCTACGTGCAGTACTTC. It codes for CAISEDPFYVQYF. This chain connects TRBV10-3 to TRBJ2-7; D is undetermined. The germline CDR1 and CDR2 sequences are ENHRY and SYGVKD. This CDR3 is 13 amino acids long.

V and J are TRBV7-9 and TRBJ2-2; D is unclear. The CDR3 runs to 15 residues. Trimming removed 4 bases from V and 7 bases from J, with 16 bases in between. Germline loops: CDR1 SEHNR, CDR2 FQNEAQ (reference sequence). The DNA for the CDR3 is TGTGCCAGCAGCTCGACGACCCCCGGAAGCGGGGAGCTGTTTTTT. It codes for CASSSTTPGSGELFF. Based on the CDR3 plus reference TRBV7-9 and TRBJ2-2, the full variable domain is DTGVSQNPRHKITKRGQNVTFRCDPISEHNRLYWYRQTLGQGPEFLTYFQNEAQLEKSRLLSDRFSAERPKGSFSTLEIQRTEQGDSAMYLCASSSTTPGSGELFFGEGSRLTVL.

This clonotype was detected many times. This chain links TRBV6-6 with TRBJ2-1; 10 bases match TRBD2. The CDR3 loop spans 16 amino acids. The ends lost 7 bases at V and 0 bases at J; junction bases unmatched: 6. Germline V gives CDR1 MNHNY, CDR2 SVGAGI (reference sequence). The CDR3: CASTRLAGPSYNEQFF. Written as DNA, the CDR3 is TGTGCCAGCACCAGACTAGCGGGCCCCTCCTACAATGAGCAGTTCTTC.

This clonotype has a count of ten or more. The V gene is TRBV15, the J gene TRBJ1-4; D remains unclear. The germline V gene has CDR1 LNHNV and CDR2 YYDKDF (reference sequence). The CDR3 is made up of 14 amino acids. V lost 5 bases and J 8 bases, leaving 15 bases between the germline ends. CDR3 loop: CATSRTTLGEKLFF. In nucleotides, the CDR3 is TGTGCCACCAGCCGGACGACTCTGGGGGAAAAACTGTTTTTT. The entire variable domain, with the rest obtained from reference TRBV15 and TRBJ1-4, is as follows: DAMVIQNPRYQVTQFGKPVTLSCSQTLNHNVMYWYQQKSSQAPKLLFHYYDKDFNNEADTPDNFQSRRPNTSFCFLDIRSPGLGDTAMYLCATSRTTLGEKLFFGSGTQLSVL.

This clonotype was observed a handful of times. The chain uses TRBV7-6 and TRBJ2-1; no firm D call. This CDR3 contains 16 residues. With 2 bases removed from V and 6 bases from J, the gap between germline ends came to 17 bases. Germline-derived CDR1 and CDR2 are SGHVS and FNYEAQ. Here the CDR3 DNA reads TGTGCCAGCAGCTTATATCAGCGCCCAGGTTTCAATGAGCAGTTCTTC. It encodes CASSLYQRPGFNEQFF.

Details on this clonotype: This sequence may be a read error, since a much larger clone differs from it by one base. The chain uses TRBV7-9 and TRBJ2-2; maybe TRBD2 (6 bases). This CDR3 has 12 residues. Germline V CDR1 and CDR2: SEHNR, FQNEAQ (reference sequence). The CDR3 nucleotides are TGTGCCAGCTCCCTGTTAGGCGGGGAGCTGTGTTTT. Amino acid sequence: CASSLLGGELCF.

The CDR3 DNA sequence: TGCGCCAGCAGTGAGTCGGAGCGGGGGGCGGGGGCCCAGTACTTC. Protein sequence: CASSESERGAGAQYF. This chain uses TRBV10-2 with TRBJ2-5; 9 bases line up with TRBD2. CDR1 is WSHSY, CDR2 SAAADI, per germline. V lost 0 bases and J lost 9; bases outside the gene matches: 8. The CDR3 runs 15 residues.

This clonotype has a handful of counts. The gene calls are TRBV3-1 and TRBJ2-7; possible D gene TRBD2, 6 bases. From germline, CDR1 is LGHDT and CDR2 YNNKEL (reference sequence). The CDR3 is made up of 17 amino acids. Trimming removed 4 bases at V and 0 bases at J, with 19 bases between. This chain's CDR3 is CASSPRVNSGNSYEQYF. Written as DNA, the CDR3 is TGTGCCAGCAGCCCGCGGGTGAATAGCGGTAACTCCTACGAGCAGTACTTC.

This clonotype occurred many times. The chain combines TRBV11-2 with TRBJ2-1; D may be TRBD1 (7 bases). With 0 bases removed from V and 8 bases from J, the gap between germline ends came to 20 bases. The CDR3 consists of 17 residues. CDR1 is SGHAT and CDR2 is FQNNGV in the germline V gene. DNA for the CDR3: TGTGCCAGCAGCTTAGATTTCCGGACAGGATGGGGGGATGAGCAGTTCTTC. Residues: CASSLDFRTGWGDEQFF. Looking up the rest from reference TRBV11-2 and TRBJ2-1 gives the full variable domain: EAGVAQSPRYKIIEKRQSVAFWCNPISGHATLYWYQQILGQGPKLLIQFQNNGVVDDSQLPKDRFSAERLKGVDSTLKIQPAKLEDSAVYLCASSLDFRTGWGDEQFFGPGTRLTVL.

Of note for this clonotype: A much bigger clone sits one base away, suggesting this may be a read error. The chain uses TRBV11-2 and TRBJ2-3; D is perhaps TRBD1 (5 bases). V lost 3 bases, J lost 5 bases, and 15 bases lay in between. The V gene's germline CDR1 is SGHAT and CDR2 FQNNGV. The CDR3 covers 15 residues. CDR3 amino acids: CASSFSATDIDTQYF. CDR3 coding DNA: TGTGCCAGCAGCTTCTCTGCGACAGACATAGATACGCAGTATTTT.

Of note for this clonotype: One end of the junction varies from germline; a read error may be responsible. V gene TRBV7-9 combines with J gene TRBJ1-4, with a weak D call TRBD1 (5 bases). Germline V CDR1 and CDR2: SEHNR, FQNEAQ (reference sequence). The CDR3 totals 14 residues. CDR3 in amino acids: CAGSPPGDNEKLFF. The CDR3 DNA reads as TGTGCCGGCAGCCCACCGGGGGATAATGAAAAACTGTTTTTT. Full variable domain (missing parts from reference TRBV7-9 and TRBJ1-4): DTGVSQNPRHKITKRGQNVTFRCDPISEHNRLYWYRQTLGQGPEFLTYFQNEAQLEKSRLLSDRFSAERPKGSFSTLEIQRTEQGDSAMYLCAGSPPGDNEKLFFGSGTQLSVL.

This clonotype occurred many times. This chain links TRBV5-6 with TRBJ1-1; TRBD1 matches 8 bases. The CDR3 covers 14 residues. The ends lost 0 bases at V and 6 bases at J; junction bases unmatched: 4. The V gene's germline CDR1 is SGHDT and CDR2 YYEEEE. CDR3 nucleotide sequence: TGTGCCAGCAGCTTGGGACAGGGGATTTCTGAAGCTTTCTTT. This codes for CASSLGQGISEAFF.

The V gene is TRBV4-3, the J gene TRBJ1-1; 9 bases are shared with TRBD1. Germline CDR1 LGHNA, CDR2 YSLEER. This CDR3 contains 16 residues. J was trimmed by 5 bases and V by 0 bases; bases with no gene match: 7. The CDR3 loop reads CASSQDATGGGTEAFF. CDR3 sequence (DNA): TGCGCCAGCAGCCAAGACGCGACAGGGGGTGGTACTGAAGCTTTCTTT.

This clonotype was detected ten times or more. The rearrangement uses TRBV19 and TRBJ2-4; D uncertain. V was cut by 7 bases and J by 3 bases, with 7 bases left in between. The CDR3 sequence is 12 residues long. Germline V gene sequence: CDR1 LNHDA, CDR2 SQIVND (reference sequence). The CDR3 protein is CASKADKNIQYF. The CDR3 DNA reads as TGTGCCAGTAAGGCGGACAAAAACATTCAGTACTTC.

This clonotype appeared a few times. The chain carries TRBV4-3 and TRBJ2-7; D possibly corresponds to TRBD2 (7 bases). CDR3 length: 15 amino acids. Trimming took off 1 base at V and 2 bases at J, with 12 bases between the two ends. Per the germline V gene, CDR1 is LGHNA and CDR2 is YSLEER. CDR3 sequence reads: CASSQGRGLTYEQYF. CDR3 DNA sequence: TGCGCCAGCAGCCAAGGGCGGGGGCTAACCTACGAGCAGTACTTC.

The rearrangement joins TRBV12-3 or TRBV12-4 to TRBJ2-2; D is tentatively TRBD1 or TRBD2 (6 bases each). The CDR3 spans 14 residues. V was cut by 3 bases and J by 7 bases, with 12 bases left in between. CDR3 coding DNA: TGTGCCAGCAGTTTTCGCGGGACAAACGGGGAGCTGTTTTTT. It yields the protein CASSFRGTNGELFF.

This clonotype was recorded a few times. The rearrangement joins TRBV7-6 to TRBJ2-3; possibly TRBD2 for D (5 bases). V dropped 5 bases and J dropped 2 bases, with 32 bases sitting between them. This CDR3 comprises 21 residues. Germline V gene lookup returns CDR1 SGHVS and CDR2 FNYEAQ. DNA of the CDR3: TGTGCCAGCAGCCCCGCAGGCCCGGGAAGAACGGTTGGGTACCTCACAGATACGCAGTATTTT. Amino acids: CASSPAGPGRTVGYLTDTQYF.

The V gene is TRBV5-8, the J gene TRBJ2-7; D not certain. Trimming took 4 bases from V and 2 from J, leaving 13 bases between them. The CDR3 is 14 residues long. Germline-derived CDR1 and CDR2 are SGHTS and YDEGEE. CDR3 bases: TGTGCCAGCAGCCCAGATACAGAACCCTACGAGCAGTACTTC. Amino acids: CASSPDTEPYEQYF.

This CDR3 is CASSIDRAPGELFF. CDR3 nucleotides: TGTGCCAGCAGTATCGACAGGGCCCCCGGGGAGCTGTTTTTT. The J gene is TRBJ2-2, the V gene TRBV27, with 7 bases matching TRBD1. The CDR3 extends over 14 amino acids. Germline assignment: CDR1 MNHEY and CDR2 SMNVEV (reference sequence). Unmatched junction bases numbered 6, after V lost 5 bases and J lost 6 bases.

Of note for this clonotype: Since a much larger clone is just one base distant, this may be a read error. The chain links TRBV6-2 or TRBV6-3 to TRBJ1-5; D remains unclear. Germline loops: CDR1 MNHEY, CDR2 SVGEGT. The length of the CDR3 is 12 residues. The CDR3 DNA reads as TGTGCCAGCGGTTACTCACCTCAGCCCCAGCATTTT. Translated: CASGYSPQPQHF.

This clonotype was picked up a small number of times. CDR3 sequence (DNA): TGTGCCGTCCAGGGGGCCTCCTACAATGAGCAGTTCTTC. Encoded protein: CAVQGASYNEQFF. The rearrangement links TRBV5-3 to TRBJ2-1; the match to TRBD1 covers 8 bases. TRBV5-3 carries the ORF label, with uncertain function. The CDR3 is 13 amino acids. V lost 10 bases to trimming and J lost 0 bases; unmatched junction nucleotides: 3.

The table lists this clonotype with many counts. This chain joins TRBV20-1 and TRBJ2-7; 7 bases line up with TRBD1. The CDR3 runs 14 residues. The germline gives CDR1 DFQATT, CDR2 SNEGSKA (reference sequence). With 3 bases clipped from V and 0 bases from J, the junction kept 5 bases outside the gene matches. The CDR3: CSASATGVSYEQYF. The CDR3 bases are TGCAGTGCTAGCGCCACAGGGGTCTCCTACGAGCAGTACTTC.